Shown below are 13 T cell receptor beta chains from a single sample sequenced in a study of T cell responses to AZD1222 COVID-19 vaccine. The method was immunoSEQ multiplex PCR; TCRdb's version includes in-frame clones alone and lacks a portion of them. The data show approximately 50,000 clones, approximately 86% seen once. This specimen was peripheral blood, taken 28 days after the second AZD1222 dose. All receptors come from an adult who received the AZD1222 COVID-19 vaccine.

J is TRBJ2-1 and V is TRBV27; D gene uncertain. With 8 bases removed from V and 8 bases from J, the gap between germline ends came to 16 bases. Germline CDR1 reads MNHEY; CDR2 reads SMNVEV (reference sequence). CDR3 size: 13 residues. The CDR3: CASGSHIVDEQFF. CDR3 nucleotides: TGTGCCAGCGGATCCCATATTGTCGATGAGCAGTTCTTC.

This clone was detected only once. The chain is built from TRBV2 and TRBJ2-7; D may correspond to TRBD1 or TRBD2 (5 bases each). Germline V gene lookup returns CDR1 SNHLY and CDR2 FYNNEI. Trimming pared 2 bases from V and 6 bases from J, leaving 11 bases between. The CDR3 contains 13 residues. This chain's CDR3 is CASSERRGVEQYF. Written as DNA, the CDR3 is TGTGCCAGCAGTGAACGTCGAGGGGTCGAGCAGTACTTC.

The genes are TRBV5-1 and TRBJ2-3; TRBD2 agrees at 8 bases. The CDR3 runs to 17 residues. V was pared by 1 base and J by 5 bases, with 12 bases of the junction left unmatched. Per the germline V gene, CDR1 is SGHRS and CDR2 is YFSETQ. The CDR3 DNA reads TGCGCCAGCAGCTTGTCGAGCGGGGGAGCCTCATTAGATACGCAGTATTTT. It is translated as CASSLSSGGASLDTQYF.

This chain uses TRBV5-1 with TRBJ2-3; maybe TRBD2 (6 bases). The V and J ends lost 0 bases and 1 base respectively, with 15 bases between them. The CDR3 has 17 amino acids. Germline V lookup: CDR1 SGHRS, CDR2 YFSETQ. CDR3 loop: CASSLAPGRFRTDTQYF. The CDR3 DNA sequence: TGCGCCAGCAGCTTGGCCCCAGGGAGGTTTCGCACAGATACGCAGTATTTT.

The rearrangement joins TRBV7-9 to TRBJ1-1; no firm D call. Trimming shortened V by 0 bases and J by 5 bases, and 7 bases separated the two germline ends. Germline V gene data show CDR1 as SEHNR and CDR2 as FQNEAQ (reference sequence). This CDR3 comprises 13 residues. This CDR3 reads CASSLAERTEAFF. DNA for the CDR3: TGTGCCAGCAGCTTAGCGGAAAGGACTGAAGCTTTCTTT.

The V call is TRBV7-8, the J call TRBJ2-5, with D unclear. Trimming stripped 3 bases from V and 2 bases from J, with 10 bases between. Germline CDR1 reads SGHVS; CDR2 reads FQNEAQ. CDR3 length equals 14 residues. The CDR3 sequence: CASSFITVQETQYF. The CDR3 coding sequence is TGTGCCAGCAGCTTTATAACAGTTCAAGAGACCCAGTACTTC.

The chain carries TRBV29-1 and TRBJ1-1; 8 positions match TRBD1. The CDR3 runs 13 residues. The germline CDR1 and CDR2 sequences are SQVTM and ANQGSEA. J lost 0 bases, V lost 4 bases, and 1 base had no gene match. The CDR3 spells CSVGDRLNTEAFF. The CDR3 region has the DNA TGCAGCGTTGGGGACAGGCTGAACACTGAAGCTTTCTTT.

The rearrangement uses TRBV10-3 and TRBJ2-1; 11 bases match TRBD2. The CDR3 loop spans 14 amino acids. With V trimmed by 7 bases and J by 7 bases, 6 bases remained unmatched. CDR1 is ENHRY, CDR2 SYGVKD, per germline. In nucleotides, the CDR3 is TGTGCCATCACGACTAGCGGGAAAGGGAATGAGCAGTTCTTC. Its protein product is CAITTSGKGNEQFF.

The chain recombines TRBV5-1 with TRBJ2-2; 9 bases fit TRBD1. The germline V gene encodes CDR1 SGHRS and CDR2 YFSETQ. The CDR3 is 17 residues long. With 5 bases clipped from V and 3 bases from J, the junction kept 11 bases outside the gene matches. CDR3 loop: CASRAGQGHGDTGELFF. CDR3 coding DNA: TGCGCCAGCAGAGCGGGACAGGGACATGGAGACACCGGGGAGCTGTTTTTT.

The rearrangement uses TRBV6-5 and TRBJ2-1; 9 nucleotides match TRBD2. The length of the CDR3 is 14 residues. Trimming removed 8 bases from V and 4 bases from J; junction bases left unmatched: 6. Germline lookup yields CDR1 MNHEY and CDR2 SVGAGI. CDR3: CASGGTSPYNEQFF. The CDR3, as DNA: TGTGCCAGCGGAGGGACTAGCCCATACAATGAGCAGTTCTTC.

This clone has a handful of counts. The chain combines TRBV29-1 with TRBJ1-1; the match to TRBD1 covers 9 bases. The CDR3 totals 12 residues. V dropped 5 bases and J dropped 7; count of bases not matched to a gene: 5. Looked up from germline, CDR1 is SQVTM and CDR2 is ANQGSEA. The CDR3 coding sequence is TGCAGCGTTCACAGGACAGGGGTTGAAGCTTTCTTT. This sequence encodes CSVHRTGVEAFF.

The chain employs TRBV28 and TRBJ2-7, with D tentatively TRBD2 (5 bases). Trimming shortened V by 5 bases and J by 0 bases, and 11 bases separated the two germline ends. The CDR3 is 14 amino acids. Germline V gene sequence: CDR1 MDHEN, CDR2 SYDVKM. The CDR3: CASSMSRGSYEQYF. The CDR3 bases are TGTGCCAGCAGTATGAGTCGGGGCTCCTACGAGCAGTACTTC.

The rearrangement links TRBV5-6 to TRBJ1-2, with D possibly being TRBD1 (5 bases). Germline V gives CDR1 SGHDT, CDR2 YYEEEE. The CDR3 has 11 residues. The germline V and J ends were trimmed by 9 bases and 8 bases, with 14 bases remaining between them. CDR3: CATRSRAGYTF. The DNA for the CDR3 is TGTGCCACCCGGTCCAGGGCCGGCTACACCTTC.